Included here is one T cell receptor (beta chain) sequence, with context. Its antigen is unknown. No qualities accompany the bases; no much larger clone lies one base away. These data originate in a study of CD8 T cells in ankylosing spondylitis listed by TCRdb under 2017. Looking at the study overall: The study profiled T cell receptor beta repertoires in healthy donors and ankylosing spondylitis patients to find disease-linked TCR variants. The full study cohort was made up of 25 ankylosing spondylitis patients and around 100 healthy donors. Peripheral blood samples were taken, and synovial fluid was additionally collected from ankylosing spondylitis patients.

Sequencing relied on an Illumina HiSeq 2500. Quantitative 5'-RACE with molecular barcodes was used to prepare TCR beta libraries. Under the source paper's analysis protocol: Disease-linked TCR variants were identified with a new computational method built on a probabilistic model of VDJ rearrangement. TCRdb reanalyzed the raw reads on its own, using fastp at Q25 for trimming and MiXCR for clone calling, and kept in-frame beta chains. One record per CDR3 amino acid sequence lists the most common genes and DNA. What appears here as the V and J calls and clone size reflects TCRdb's work, not the paper's. This sample comprises roughly 700,000 distinct CDR3 sequences, about 20% of them detected only once. Under 20% of the sample comes from the top ten. Including cysteine and phenylalanine, the CDR3 has 18 amino acids. Only the CDR3 portion is preserved as DNA: 54 bases, with reading frame beginning at the first base. Compared with germline, V lacks 2 bases and J lacks 1 base; bases without a gene match: 13. Per the germline V gene, SGHAT is the CDR1 and FQNNGV is the CDR2.

General findings and caveats noted by the study authors: A CD8+ phenotype was shown by the disease-linked clones, which were found at relatively low frequencies in peripheral blood. Some motif variants were previously reported in synovial fluid and blood of reactive arthritis patients, suggesting common disease-initiation mechanisms. The disease-linked clones were reported to be significantly enriched in matched synovial fluid samples from ankylosing spondylitis patients. A TCR beta motif made up of eight or nine highly homologous amino acid variants appeared to be characteristic of blood from ankylosing spondylitis patients.

The sequencing sample was made of blood, either unsorted or a sorted T cell fraction (not recorded which). The chain couples TRBV11-2 to TRBJ2-7; 8 central nucleotides agree with TRBD2. This sequence originates from a male donor with ankylosing spondylitis. The CDR3 has the sequence CASSLTRGAGRGSYEQYF. The DNA reads TGTGCCAGCAGCTTAACTCGGGGGGCCGGGAGGGGATCCTACGAGCAGTACTTC.